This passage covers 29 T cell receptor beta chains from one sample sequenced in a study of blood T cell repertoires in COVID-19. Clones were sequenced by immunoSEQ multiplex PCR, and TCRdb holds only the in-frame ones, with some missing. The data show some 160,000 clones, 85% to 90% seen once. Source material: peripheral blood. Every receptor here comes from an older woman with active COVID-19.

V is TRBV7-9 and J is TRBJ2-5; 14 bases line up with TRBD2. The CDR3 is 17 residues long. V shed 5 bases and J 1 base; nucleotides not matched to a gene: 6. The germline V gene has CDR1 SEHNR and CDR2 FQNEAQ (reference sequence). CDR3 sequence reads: CASSRAGTSGGQETQYF. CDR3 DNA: TGTGCCAGCAGCCGAGCCGGGACTAGCGGGGGCCAAGAGACCCAGTACTTC.

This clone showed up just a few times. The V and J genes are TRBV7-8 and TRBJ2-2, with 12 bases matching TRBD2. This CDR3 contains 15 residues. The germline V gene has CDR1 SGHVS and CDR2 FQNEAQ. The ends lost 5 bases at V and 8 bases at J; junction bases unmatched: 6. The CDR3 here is CASSLASGRAGELFF. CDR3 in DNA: TGTGCCAGCAGCCTCGCTAGCGGGAGGGCGGGGGAGCTGTTTTTT.

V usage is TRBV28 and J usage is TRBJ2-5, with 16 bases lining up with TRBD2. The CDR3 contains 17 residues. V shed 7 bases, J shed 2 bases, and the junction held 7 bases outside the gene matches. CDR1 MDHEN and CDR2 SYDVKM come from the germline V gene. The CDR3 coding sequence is TGTGCCAGCACCAGAGGGGGACTAGCGGGAGGGCAAGAGACCCAGTACTTC. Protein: CASTRGGLAGGQETQYF.

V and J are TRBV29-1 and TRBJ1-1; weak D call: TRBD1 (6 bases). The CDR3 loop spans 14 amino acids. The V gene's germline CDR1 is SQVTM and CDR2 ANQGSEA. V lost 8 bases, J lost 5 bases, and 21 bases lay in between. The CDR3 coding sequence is TGCAGCTCTCTCCCTCTCAGGGGAGAAACTGAAGCTTTCTTT. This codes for CSSLPLRGETEAFF.

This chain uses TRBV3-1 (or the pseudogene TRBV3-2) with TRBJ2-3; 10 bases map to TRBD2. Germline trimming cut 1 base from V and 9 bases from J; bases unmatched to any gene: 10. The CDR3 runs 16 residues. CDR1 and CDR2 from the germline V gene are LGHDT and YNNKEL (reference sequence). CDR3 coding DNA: TGTGCCAGCAGCCAAGTTAGCGGGAGGCGCATTACCACGCAGTATTTT. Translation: CASSQVSGRRITTQYF.

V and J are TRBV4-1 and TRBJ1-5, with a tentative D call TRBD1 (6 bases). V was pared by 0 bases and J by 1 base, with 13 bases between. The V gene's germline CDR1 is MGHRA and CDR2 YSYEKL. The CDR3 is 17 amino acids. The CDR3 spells CASSQDPGEISNQPQHF. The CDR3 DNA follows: TGCGCCAGCAGCCAAGATCCAGGGGAAATAAGCAATCAGCCCCAGCATTTT.

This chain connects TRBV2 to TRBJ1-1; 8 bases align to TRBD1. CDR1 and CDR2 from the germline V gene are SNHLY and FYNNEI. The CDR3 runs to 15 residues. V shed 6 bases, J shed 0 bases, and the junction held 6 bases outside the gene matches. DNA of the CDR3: TGTGCCAGCAGCACAGGGGGGCCCTTGAACACTGAAGCTTTCTTT. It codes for CASSTGGPLNTEAFF.

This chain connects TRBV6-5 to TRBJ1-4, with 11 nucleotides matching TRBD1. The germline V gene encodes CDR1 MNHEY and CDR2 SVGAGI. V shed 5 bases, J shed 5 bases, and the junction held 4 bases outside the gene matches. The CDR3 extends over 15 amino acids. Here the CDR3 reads CASSPGTGGNEKLFF. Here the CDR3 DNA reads TGTGCCAGCAGTCCCGGGACAGGGGGAAATGAAAAACTGTTTTTT.

The CDR3 coding sequence is TGTGCCAGCGAGGGGACATCGGACGAGACCCAGTACTTC. Protein sequence: CASEGTSDETQYF. The chain has TRBV2 and TRBJ2-5; TRBD1 is a possible D gene (6 bases). The CDR3 runs to 13 residues. The germline gives CDR1 SNHLY, CDR2 FYNNEI. Between the trimmed V and J ends, which lost 8 bases and 5 bases, there was a span of 15 bases.

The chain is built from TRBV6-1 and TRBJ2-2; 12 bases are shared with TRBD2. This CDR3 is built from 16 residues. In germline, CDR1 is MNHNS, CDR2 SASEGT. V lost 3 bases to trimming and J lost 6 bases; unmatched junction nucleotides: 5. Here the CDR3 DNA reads TGTGCCAGCAGTGACCTGGGACTAGCGGGTGCCGGGGAGCTGTTTTTT. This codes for CASSDLGLAGAGELFF.

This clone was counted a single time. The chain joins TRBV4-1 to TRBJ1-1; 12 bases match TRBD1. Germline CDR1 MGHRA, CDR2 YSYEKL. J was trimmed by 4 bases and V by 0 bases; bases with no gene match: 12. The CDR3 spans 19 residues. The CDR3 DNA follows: TGCGCCAGCAGCCAAGATGTCACCGGGACAGGGGGCGGTGGCACTGAAGCTTTCTTT. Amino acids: CASSQDVTGTGGGGTEAFF.

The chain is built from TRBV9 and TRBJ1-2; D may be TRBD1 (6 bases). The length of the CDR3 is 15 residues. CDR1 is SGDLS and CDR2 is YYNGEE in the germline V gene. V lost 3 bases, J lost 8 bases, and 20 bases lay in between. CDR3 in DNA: TGTGCCAGCAGCGCCAGGGGTGACAAGTTAGGAGGCTACACCTTC. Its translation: CASSARGDKLGGYTF. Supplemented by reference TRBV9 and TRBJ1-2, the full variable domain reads DSGVTQTPKHLITATGQRVTLRCSPRSGDLSVYWYQQSLDQGLQFLIQYYNGEERAKGNILERFSAQQFPDLHSELNLSSLELGDSALYFCASSARGDKLGGYTFGSGTRLTVV.

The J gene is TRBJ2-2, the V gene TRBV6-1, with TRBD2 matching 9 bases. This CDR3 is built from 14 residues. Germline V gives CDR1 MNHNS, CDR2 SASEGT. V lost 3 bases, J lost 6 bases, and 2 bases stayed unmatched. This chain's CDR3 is CASSEQREAGELFF. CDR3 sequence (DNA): TGTGCCAGCAGTGAGCAGCGGGAGGCCGGGGAGCTGTTTTTT.

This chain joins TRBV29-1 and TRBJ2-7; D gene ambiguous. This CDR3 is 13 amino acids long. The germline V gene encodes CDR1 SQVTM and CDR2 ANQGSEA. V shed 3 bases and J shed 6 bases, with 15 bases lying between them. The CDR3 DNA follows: TGCAGCGTTGATTCCCCCGCCGGTGCCGAGCAGTACTTC. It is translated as CSVDSPAGAEQYF.

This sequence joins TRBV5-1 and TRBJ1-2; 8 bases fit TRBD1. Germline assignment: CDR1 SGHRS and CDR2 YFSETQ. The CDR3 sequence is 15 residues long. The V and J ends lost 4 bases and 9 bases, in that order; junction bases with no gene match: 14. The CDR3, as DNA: TGCGCCAGCAGCAGCGGACAGGGAGCGGATGTACGCTACACCTTC. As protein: CASSSGQGADVRYTF.

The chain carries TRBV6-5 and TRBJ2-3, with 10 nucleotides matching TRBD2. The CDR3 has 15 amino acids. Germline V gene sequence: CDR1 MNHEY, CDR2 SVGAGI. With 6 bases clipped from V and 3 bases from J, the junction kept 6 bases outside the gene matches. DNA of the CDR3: TGTGCCAGCAGGAGCGGGGGGGGCCGGACAGATACGCAGTATTTT. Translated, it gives CASRSGGGRTDTQYF.

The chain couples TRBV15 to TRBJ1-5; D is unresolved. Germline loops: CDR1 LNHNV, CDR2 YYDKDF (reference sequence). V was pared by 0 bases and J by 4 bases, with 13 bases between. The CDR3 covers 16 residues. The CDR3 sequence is CATSRDLLGRNQPQHF. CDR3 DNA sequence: TGTGCCACCAGCAGAGATTTGCTGGGGAGGAATCAGCCCCAGCATTTT.

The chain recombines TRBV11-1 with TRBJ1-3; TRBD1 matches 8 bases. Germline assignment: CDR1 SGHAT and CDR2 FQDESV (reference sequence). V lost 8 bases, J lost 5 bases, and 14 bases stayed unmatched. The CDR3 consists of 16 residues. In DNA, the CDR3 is TGTGCCAGCGAGGCAGGGGGCCATTTTGTTAGAAACACCATATATTTT. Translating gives CASEAGGHFVRNTIYF.

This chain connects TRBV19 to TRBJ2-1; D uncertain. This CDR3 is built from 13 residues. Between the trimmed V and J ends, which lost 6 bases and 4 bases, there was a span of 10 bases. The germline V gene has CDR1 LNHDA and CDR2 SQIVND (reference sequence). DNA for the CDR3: TGTGCCAGTAGCGGAGTTGGGTACAATGAGCAGTTCTTC. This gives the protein CASSGVGYNEQFF. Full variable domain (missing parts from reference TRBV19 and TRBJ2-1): DGGITQSPKYLFRKEGQNVTLSCEQNLNHDAMYWYRQDPGQGLRLIYYSQIVNDFQKGDIAEGYSVSREKKESFPLTVTSAQKNPTAFYLCASSGVGYNEQFFGPGTRLTVL.

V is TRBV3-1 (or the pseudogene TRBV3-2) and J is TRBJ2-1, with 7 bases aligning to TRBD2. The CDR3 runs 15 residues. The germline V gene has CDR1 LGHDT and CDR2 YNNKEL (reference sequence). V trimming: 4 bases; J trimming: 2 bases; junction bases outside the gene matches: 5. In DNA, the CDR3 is TGTGCCAGCAGCCCCCGGGCGGGAGCCTACAATGAGCAGTTCTTC. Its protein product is CASSPRAGAYNEQFF.

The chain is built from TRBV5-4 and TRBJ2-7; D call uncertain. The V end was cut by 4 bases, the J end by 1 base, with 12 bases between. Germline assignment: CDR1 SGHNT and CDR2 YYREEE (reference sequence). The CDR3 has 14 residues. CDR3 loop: CASSREVASYEQYF. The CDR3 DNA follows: TGTGCCAGCAGCCGCGAGGTAGCTTCCTACGAGCAGTACTTC. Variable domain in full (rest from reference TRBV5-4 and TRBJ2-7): ETGVTQSPTHLIKTRGQQVTLRCSSQSGHNTVSWYQQALGQGPQFIFQYYREEENGRGNFPPRFSGLQFPNYSSELNVNALELDDSALYLCASSREVASYEQYFGPGTRLTVT.

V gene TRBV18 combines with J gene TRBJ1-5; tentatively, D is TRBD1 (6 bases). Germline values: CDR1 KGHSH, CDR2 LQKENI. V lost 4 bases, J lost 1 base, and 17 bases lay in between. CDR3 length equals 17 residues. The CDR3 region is CASSLLGGRASNQPQHF. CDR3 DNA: TGTGCCAGCTCACTTTTAGGGGGTCGGGCAAGCAATCAGCCCCAGCATTTT.

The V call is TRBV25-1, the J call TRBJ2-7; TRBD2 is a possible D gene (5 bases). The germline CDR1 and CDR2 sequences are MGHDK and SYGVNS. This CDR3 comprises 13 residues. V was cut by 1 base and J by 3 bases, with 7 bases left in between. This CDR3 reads CASSESGSYEQYF. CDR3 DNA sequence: TGTGCCAGCAGTGAATCGGGGAGCTACGAGCAGTACTTC.

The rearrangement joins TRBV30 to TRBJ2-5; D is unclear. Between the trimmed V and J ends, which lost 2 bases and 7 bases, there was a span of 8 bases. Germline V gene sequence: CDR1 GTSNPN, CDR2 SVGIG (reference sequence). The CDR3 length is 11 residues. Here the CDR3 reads CAWSNPGTQYF. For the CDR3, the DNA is TGTGCCTGGAGTAACCCAGGGACCCAGTACTTC. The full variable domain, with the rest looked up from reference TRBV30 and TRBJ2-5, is SQTIHQWPATLVQPVGSPLSLECTVEGTSNPNLYWYRQAAGRGLQLLFYSVGIGQISSEVPQNLSASRPQDRQFILSSKKLLLSDSGFYLCAWSNPGTQYFGPGTRLLVL.

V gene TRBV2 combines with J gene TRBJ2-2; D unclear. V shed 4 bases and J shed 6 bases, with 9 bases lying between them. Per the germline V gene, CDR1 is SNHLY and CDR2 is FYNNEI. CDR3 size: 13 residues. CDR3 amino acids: CASSAESPGELFF. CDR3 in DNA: TGTGCCAGCAGTGCCGAGAGCCCCGGGGAGCTGTTTTTT.

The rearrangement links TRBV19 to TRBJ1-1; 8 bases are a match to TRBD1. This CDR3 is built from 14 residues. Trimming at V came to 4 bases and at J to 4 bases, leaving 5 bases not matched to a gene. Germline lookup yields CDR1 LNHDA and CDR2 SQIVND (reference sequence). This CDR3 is CASSRQGASTEAFF. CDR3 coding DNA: TGTGCCAGTAGTAGGCAGGGGGCGAGCACTGAAGCTTTCTTT.

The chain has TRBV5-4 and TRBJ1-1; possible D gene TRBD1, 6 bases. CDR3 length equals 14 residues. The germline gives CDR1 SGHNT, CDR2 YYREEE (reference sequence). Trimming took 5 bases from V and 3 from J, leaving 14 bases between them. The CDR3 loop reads CASRKTGSDTEAFF. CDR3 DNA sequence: TGTGCCAGCAGGAAAACAGGGTCGGACACTGAAGCTTTCTTT.

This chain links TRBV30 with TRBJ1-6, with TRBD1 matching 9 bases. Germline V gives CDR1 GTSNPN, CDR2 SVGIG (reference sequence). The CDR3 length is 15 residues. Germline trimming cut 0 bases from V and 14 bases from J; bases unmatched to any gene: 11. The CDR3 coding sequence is TGTGCCTGGAGTGTATTGGGGACAGGGCCCCTTTCCCTCCACTTT. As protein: CAWSVLGTGPLSLHF.

The CDR3 DNA is TGTGCCATCAGCTCACTCCAGGCAACACGCTACACCTTC. It yields the protein CAISSLQATRYTF. The genes are TRBV10-3 and TRBJ1-2; D is undetermined. Germline V lookup: CDR1 ENHRY, CDR2 SYGVKD. Trimming left V 6 bases short and J 9 bases short, with 17 bases between. This CDR3 spans 13 amino acids.